The T cell receptor beta chain described here comes from a study of cytotoxic CD8 clonotypes in ibrutinib-treated CLL. Study-wide background: Of a cohort that held roughly eleven relapsed/refractory and some 15 treatment-naive patients, approximately 18 were IGHV unmutated. Responses: roughly 25 partial, 2 complete; after median roughly 68 months, roughly 14 stayed remitted, 12 progressed. Samples yielded averages of 200,000 to 300,000 productive templates and 75,000 to 95,000 productive rearrangements.

As for this clone: Its antigen is unknown.

Trimming cost V 6 bases and J 15 bases; bases outside gene matches: 12. This CDR3 is built from 13 residues. CDR1 and CDR2 (germline): MNHNY, SVGAGI (reference sequence). Findings and caveats of the study: Measured clonality at baseline was greater than in age-matched healthy donors and tracked with circulating CD8+ T-cell counts.

TCRdb's copy holds only in-frame clones and misses some; the assay was immunoSEQ multiplex PCR. Of tens of thousands of clones listed, roughly 71% are singletons. The rearrangement joins TRBV6-6 to TRBJ2-1; TRBD2 aligns across 9 bases. The clonotype comes from a human donor with chronic lymphocytic leukemia. The sequenced sample was PBMCs, obtained after 12 months of ibrutinib treatment. The CDR3 bases are TGTGCCAGCAGCCGAAGCGGGGCGGGAGGGCGGTTCTTC. Translation: CASSRSGAGGRFF.